The 20 T cell receptor beta chains listed next were all sequenced from one sample in a study of shared clonotypes between healthy human individuals. Repertoires were generated with immunoSEQ multiplex PCR, while TCRdb's copy carries only in-frame clones and drops some. The data contain a few million clones, about 94% of them singletons. The sample consisted of naive CD4+ T cells sorted from blood. Subset defined: CD45RA+ positively selected. Every receptor here comes from a man aged 18 to 30 in good health.

This clone was recorded only once. The gene calls are TRBV6-5 and TRBJ1-5; D is unclear. There are 15 residues in the CDR3. Trimming removed 0 bases at V and 0 bases at J, with 6 bases between. Germline V gene sequence: CDR1 MNHEY, CDR2 SVGAGI. The CDR3 reads CASSYSRVSNQPQHF. CDR3 DNA sequence: TGTGCCAGCAGTTACTCAAGGGTTAGCAATCAGCCCCAGCATTTT.

This chain connects TRBV7-9 to TRBJ1-2; TRBD1 aligns across 8 bases. V was clipped by 4 bases and J by 4 bases; unmatched bases: 11. Germline loops: CDR1 SEHNR, CDR2 FQNEAQ (reference sequence). CDR3 length equals 16 residues. CDR3 sequence: CASSSNTGTGLYGYTF. CDR3 bases: TGTGCCAGCAGCTCCAATACCGGGACAGGTCTCTATGGCTACACCTTC.

V usage is TRBV11-2 and J usage is TRBJ1-6; a weak D match, TRBD1 (6 bases). Trimming removed 2 bases at V and 10 bases at J, with 12 bases between. The CDR3 loop spans 14 amino acids. Germline V gene data show CDR1 as SGHAT and CDR2 as FQNNGV. CDR3 residues: CASSLIGQRSPLHF. The DNA of the CDR3 is TGTGCCAGCAGCTTAATAGGACAGCGGTCACCCCTCCACTTT.

This chain joins TRBV18 and TRBJ1-5; D not certain. V dropped 3 bases and J dropped 4 bases, with 13 bases sitting between them. Per germline, CDR1 KGHSH and CDR2 LQKENI. This CDR3 spans 15 amino acids. CDR3 in amino acids: CASSPSGSPNQPQHF. The DNA of the CDR3 is TGTGCCAGCTCACCGTCCGGCAGTCCAAATCAGCCCCAGCATTTT.

J is TRBJ1-2 and V is TRBV4-3; 8 bases map to TRBD1. The J segment lost 4 bases and the V segment lost 2 bases, leaving 6 bases of the junction unmatched. Germline CDR1 reads LGHNA; CDR2 reads YSLEER. The CDR3 contains 15 residues. The DNA for the CDR3 is TGCGCCAGCAGCCAATGGGACAGGCTGGGCTATGGCTACACCTTC. This encodes CASSQWDRLGYGYTF.

The CDR3 region is CASSLDGVVQETQYF. The CDR3 DNA is TGTGCCAGCAGCTTAGACGGAGTAGTCCAAGAGACCCAGTACTTC. This chain uses TRBV11-2 with TRBJ2-5; D gene uncertain. CDR1 is SGHAT, CDR2 FQNNGV, per germline. The CDR3 is 15 amino acids. V lost 0 bases and J lost 1, with 9 bases in between.

The chain recombines TRBV28 with TRBJ2-7; possible D gene TRBD2, 6 bases. Germline-derived CDR1 and CDR2 are MDHEN and SYDVKM. V shed 7 bases and J shed 2 bases, with 18 bases lying between them. The CDR3 runs 15 residues. The CDR3 bases are TGTGCCAGCAAGGGCGGCGGGGATGTAACCTACGAGCAGTACTTC. Its protein product is CASKGGGDVTYEQYF.

The chain combines TRBV2 with TRBJ1-5, with D unresolved. The CDR3 runs to 14 residues. Germline V CDR1 and CDR2: SNHLY, FYNNEI. Trimming stripped 2 bases from V and 2 bases from J, with 7 bases between. In DNA, the CDR3 is TGTGCCAGCAGTGAATTAGACCGCAATCAGCCCCAGCATTTT. Translated, it gives CASSELDRNQPQHF.

V usage is TRBV7-2 and J usage is TRBJ1-4; TRBD1 is a possible D gene (5 bases). Germline loops: CDR1 SGHTA, CDR2 FQGNSA. Between the trimmed V and J ends, which lost 1 base and 4 bases, there was a span of 10 bases. CDR3 length: 15 amino acids. The CDR3 here is CASSLGQLGNEKLFF. The CDR3 region has the DNA TGTGCCAGCAGCTTAGGACAGCTCGGTAATGAAAAACTGTTTTTT.

This sequence joins TRBV6-4 and TRBJ2-2, with 9 bases matching TRBD2. The CDR3 has 15 amino acids. Germline values: CDR1 MRHNA, CDR2 SNTAGT. J gave up 0 bases and V 6 bases, and 2 bases lay outside the gene matches. The CDR3 loop is CASRRLAANTGELFF. The CDR3 DNA reads as TGTGCCAGCAGACGACTAGCGGCGAACACCGGGGAGCTGTTTTTT.

This clone was detected only once. The chain links TRBV19 to TRBJ1-1; D is perhaps TRBD1 (6 bases). Trimming removed 6 bases at V and 0 bases at J, with 11 bases between. The germline V gene has CDR1 LNHDA and CDR2 SQIVND (reference sequence). This CDR3 region has 14 residues. The CDR3 bases are TGTGCCAGTAGCGGCAGGGGTTTGAACACTGAAGCTTTCTTT. It specifies CASSGRGLNTEAFF.

V gene TRBV19 combines with J gene TRBJ1-4; unclear D gene. CDR1 and CDR2 (germline): LNHDA, SQIVND (reference sequence). V lost 5 bases, J lost 7 bases, and 14 bases lay in between. This CDR3 has 14 residues. The CDR3, as DNA: TGTGCCAGTAGTTCAGCCTCATTCGCTGAAAAACTGTTTTTT. Amino acids: CASSSASFAEKLFF.

This chain uses TRBV11-2 with TRBJ1-6; D call uncertain. The CDR3 is made up of 15 amino acids. V was clipped by 1 base and J by 0 bases, with 4 bases between them. CDR1 is SGHAT, CDR2 FQNNGV, per germline. CDR3 in DNA: TGTGCCAGCAGCTTAGGCATCTCCTATAATTCACCCCTCCACTTT. Residues: CASSLGISYNSPLHF. Filled out from reference TRBV11-2 and TRBJ1-6, the complete variable domain reads EAGVAQSPRYKIIEKRQSVAFWCNPISGHATLYWYQQILGQGPKLLIQFQNNGVVDDSQLPKDRFSAERLKGVDSTLKIQPAKLEDSAVYLCASSLGISYNSPLHFGNGTRLTVT.

The J gene is TRBJ2-2, the V gene TRBV25-1; possible D gene TRBD2, 6 bases. Germline V gives CDR1 MGHDK, CDR2 SYGVNS. Trimming stripped 6 bases from V and 4 bases from J, with 9 bases between. The CDR3 runs 13 residues. CDR3 in amino acids: CASRTSSTGELFF. The DNA of the CDR3 is TGTGCCAGCAGGACTAGTAGCACCGGGGAGCTGTTTTTT.

As regards this clone: Other DNA variants within this sample encode the same CDR3. The V gene is TRBV9, the J gene TRBJ2-2; maybe TRBD2 (5 bases). Germline V gene data show CDR1 as SGDLS and CDR2 as YYNGEE. This CDR3 is 16 amino acids long. With 0 bases removed from V and 0 bases from J, the gap between germline ends came to 9 bases. This CDR3 reads CASSVGAVANTGELFF. The CDR3 coding sequence is TGTGCCAGCAGCGTAGGAGCGGTCGCGAACACCGGGGAGCTGTTTTTT.

This chain joins TRBV27 and TRBJ1-5, with 10 bases identical to TRBD1. J lost 2 bases, V lost 2 bases, and 3 bases had no gene match. From germline, CDR1 is MNHEY and CDR2 SMNVEV (reference sequence). The CDR3 totals 16 residues. This CDR3 reads CASSLKTGGRNQPQHF. CDR3 bases: TGTGCCAGCAGTTTAAAGACAGGGGGCCGCAATCAGCCCCAGCATTTT.

Only one count was recorded for this clone. This rearrangement joins TRBV5-6 to TRBJ1-1, with TRBD1 matching 8 bases. Germline V gives CDR1 SGHDT, CDR2 YYEEEE. This CDR3 region has 17 residues. After removal of 5 bases from V and 1 base from J, the junction contained 13 bases not matched to a gene. The CDR3 sequence: CASSRDGQGAWNTEAFF. CDR3 nucleotide sequence: TGTGCCAGCAGTCGAGACGGGCAGGGGGCATGGAACACTGAAGCTTTCTTT.

Comment on this clone: Other DNA sequences of this sample code for an identical CDR3. The chain couples TRBV30 to TRBJ2-3, with D hard to call. This CDR3 is 11 amino acids long. The V gene's germline CDR1 is GTSNPN and CDR2 SVGIG (reference sequence). V lost 3 bases and J lost 2, with 3 bases in between. CDR3 coding DNA: TGTGCCTGGAGCATCACAGATACGCAGTATTTT. Its translation is CAWSITDTQYF.

V is TRBV30 and J is TRBJ2-1; D is perhaps TRBD1 (6 bases). Germline CDR1 reads GTSNPN; CDR2 reads SVGIG (reference sequence). V lost 6 bases, J lost 5 bases, and 14 bases lay in between. This CDR3 spans 13 amino acids. DNA for the CDR3: TGTGCCTGTTTGGACAGAAAGGACAATGAGCAGTTCTTC. Amino acids: CACLDRKDNEQFF.

The gene calls are TRBV5-1 and TRBJ2-1; D possibly corresponds to TRBD2 (6 bases). Germline V gene lookup returns CDR1 SGHRS and CDR2 YFSETQ. There are 15 residues in the CDR3. V lost 1 base, J lost 4 bases, and 12 bases lay in between. CDR3 amino acids: CASSLSLATYNEQFF. The CDR3 DNA is TGCGCCAGCAGCTTGAGCCTAGCGACATACAATGAGCAGTTCTTC.